The text below deals with one T cell receptor (beta chain). Germline V gives CDR1 GTSNPN, CDR2 SVGIG (reference sequence). Trimming took off 4 bases at V and 5 bases at J, with 14 bases between the two ends. The CDR3 length is 13 residues. Here immunoSEQ multiplex PCR was the method, and the copy in TCRdb shows in-frame clones only, minus some. The sample has about 15,000 clones; around 83% are singletons. The sample comes from a study of T cell responses to AZD1222 COVID-19 vaccine. Combined were second doses at about 4 or about 12 weeks. This TCR was recovered from an adult who received the AZD1222 COVID-19 vaccine. This material consisted of peripheral blood, taken 28 days after the second AZD1222 dose. V is TRBV30 and J is TRBJ1-2; tentative D call: TRBD1 (6 bases). CDR3 nucleotides: TGTGCCTGGACCGCGGACAGTGGGTATGGCTACACCTTC. Translated, it gives CAWTADSGYGYTF.